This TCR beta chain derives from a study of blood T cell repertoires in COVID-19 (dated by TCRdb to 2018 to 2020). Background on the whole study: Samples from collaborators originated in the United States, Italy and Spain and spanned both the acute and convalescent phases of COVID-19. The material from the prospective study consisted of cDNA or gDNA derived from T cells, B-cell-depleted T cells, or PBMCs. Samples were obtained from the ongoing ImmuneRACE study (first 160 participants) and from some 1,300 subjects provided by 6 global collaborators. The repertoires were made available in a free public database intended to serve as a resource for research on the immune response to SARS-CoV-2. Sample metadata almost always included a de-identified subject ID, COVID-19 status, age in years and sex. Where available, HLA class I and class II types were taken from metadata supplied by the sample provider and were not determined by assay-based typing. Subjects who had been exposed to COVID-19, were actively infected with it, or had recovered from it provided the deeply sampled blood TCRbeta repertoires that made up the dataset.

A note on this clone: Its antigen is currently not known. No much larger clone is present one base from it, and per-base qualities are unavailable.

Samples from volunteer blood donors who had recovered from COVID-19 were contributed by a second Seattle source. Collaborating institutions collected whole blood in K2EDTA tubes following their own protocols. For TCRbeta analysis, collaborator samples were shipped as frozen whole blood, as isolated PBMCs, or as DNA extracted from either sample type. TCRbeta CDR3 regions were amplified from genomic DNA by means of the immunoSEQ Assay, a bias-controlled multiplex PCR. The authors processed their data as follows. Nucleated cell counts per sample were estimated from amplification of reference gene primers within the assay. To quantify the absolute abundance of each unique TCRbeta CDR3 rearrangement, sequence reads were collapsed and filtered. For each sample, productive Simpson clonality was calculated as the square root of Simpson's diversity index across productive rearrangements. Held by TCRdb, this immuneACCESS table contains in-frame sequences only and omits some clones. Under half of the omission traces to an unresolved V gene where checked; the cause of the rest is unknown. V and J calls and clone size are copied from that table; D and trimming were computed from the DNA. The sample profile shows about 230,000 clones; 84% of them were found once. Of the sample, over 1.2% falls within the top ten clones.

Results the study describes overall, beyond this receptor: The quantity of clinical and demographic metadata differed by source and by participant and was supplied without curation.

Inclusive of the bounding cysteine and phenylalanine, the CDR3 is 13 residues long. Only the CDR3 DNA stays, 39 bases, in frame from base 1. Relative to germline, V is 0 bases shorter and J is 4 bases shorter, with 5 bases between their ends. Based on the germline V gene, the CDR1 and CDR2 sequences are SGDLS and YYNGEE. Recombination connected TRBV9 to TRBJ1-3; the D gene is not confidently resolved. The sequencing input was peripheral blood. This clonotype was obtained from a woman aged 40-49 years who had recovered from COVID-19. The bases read TGTGCCAGCAGCGTAGACTGGGGAAACACCATATATTTT. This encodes CASSVDWGNTIYF.